These T cell receptor beta chains were read from a single sample in a study. TCRdb's copy holds only in-frame clones and misses some; the assay was immunoSEQ multiplex PCR. The table records about 68,000 clones, 93% of them present only once. Material for sequencing was PBMCs. The source of these receptors is a man aged 40-55 years with rheumatoid arthritis. Each CDR3 is given with its conserved first and last residue.

v_gene: TRBV27; CDR3aa: CASSLQARLGNTIYF
v_gene: TRBV28; CDR3aa: CASSLSGLGYGYTF
v_gene: TRBV6-5; CDR3aa: CASSNDRALTLGYTF
v_gene: TRBV6-5; CDR3aa: CASSKGPGDEKLFF
v_gene: TRBV5-4; CDR3aa: CASSLGGGLESIQYF
v_gene: TRBV18; CDR3aa: CASSIATGELYGYTF
v_gene: TRBV27; CDR3aa: CASSLPGQGTEAFF
v_gene: TRBV28; CDR3aa: CASMGQKNYEQYF
v_gene: TRBV23-1; CDR3aa: CASSQSAVSSYNSPLHF
v_gene: TRBV5-5; CDR3aa: CASSLTGGGKTEAFF
v_gene: TRBV10-3; CDR3aa: CAPQRDRSFANTGELFF
v_gene: TRBV18; CDR3aa: CASSPPGSPGAFF
v_gene: TRBV10-3; CDR3aa: CAISRLADNEQFF
v_gene: TRBV14; CDR3aa: CASSPAWSTDTQYF
v_gene: TRBV19; CDR3aa: CASTRISGTGVNYGYTF